This TCR beta chain was obtained from a study of blood T cell repertoires in COVID-19. Study information: PBMCs, B-cell-depleted T cells, or T cells provided the cDNA or gDNA that made up the material.

Here immunoSEQ multiplex PCR was the method, and the copy in TCRdb shows in-frame clones only, minus some. Of hundreds of thousands of clones in the sample, approximately 91% were seen once. Study members were between roughly 18 and 100 years old and lived in fewer than 30 US regions. The CDR3 has 16 residues. Germline CDR1 LGHNA, CDR2 YNFKEQ. Deletions cut 0 bases from V and 4 bases from J, with 15 bases between. What was sequenced was PBMCs or T cells enriched from blood (not recorded which). The sequence came from a middle-aged woman with acute COVID-19. This chain links TRBV4-2 with TRBJ2-5, with D possibly matching TRBD2 (6 bases). For the CDR3, the DNA is TGTGCCAGCAGCCAAGACCCCGGGGCGCGGGGAGAGACCCAGTACTTC. Protein: CASSQDPGARGETQYF.